Sequencing of this TCR beta chain was carried out in a study of OX40 agonist ivuxolimab in advanced cancers. Study-level information: Intravenous ivuxolimab was administered to patients every 2 weeks at 0.01 to 10 mg/kg. The mean age was roughly 60 years, ranging from about 20 to 85, with around four fifths of participants male.

Notes on the study in general: Nonresponders, in some cases, also had low normalized T-cell clonal expansion. Researchers report that CD8+ T cells had, on average, more expanded clones than CD4+.

This clone has more than one count but fewer than ten. Antigen: not known. The V end was cut by 4 bases, the J end by 7 bases, with 8 bases between. The CDR3 length is 11 residues. Germline-derived CDR1 and CDR2 are SGHNT and YYREEE (reference sequence). This table comes from immunoSEQ multiplex PCR, and its TCRdb copy is limited to in-frame clones, with some not included. The table shows roughly 50,000 clones, with roughly 87% occurring only once. Sample: CD4+ or CD8+ T cells sorted from blood, taken in a trial of the OX40 agonist ivuxolimab. The chain employs TRBV5-4 and TRBJ1-1, with a possible D match to TRBD1 (5 bases). The TCR was taken from an adult with an advanced solid tumor such as melanoma, head and neck, liver or kidney cancer. The CDR3 loop reads CASSRGVEAFF. CDR3 DNA sequence: TGTGCCAGCAGCCGGGGGGTTGAAGCTTTCTTT.